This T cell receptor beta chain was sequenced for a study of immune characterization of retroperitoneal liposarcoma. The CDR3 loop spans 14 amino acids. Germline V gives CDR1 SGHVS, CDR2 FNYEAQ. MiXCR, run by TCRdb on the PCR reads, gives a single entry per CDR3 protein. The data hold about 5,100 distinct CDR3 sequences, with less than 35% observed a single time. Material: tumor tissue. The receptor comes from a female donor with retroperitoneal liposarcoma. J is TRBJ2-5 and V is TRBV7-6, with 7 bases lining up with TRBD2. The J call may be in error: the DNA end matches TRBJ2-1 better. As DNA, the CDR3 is TGTGCCAGCAGCTTAGGGGGAGGGACGTACGAGCAGTTCTTC. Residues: CASSLGGGTYEQFF.